This T cell receptor beta chain was captured by sequencing in a study of cytomegalovirus exposure and HLA in healthy donors. The study's findings and limits: In a later analysis, a genetic analysis reported fewer productive-TCR N-insertions in an Asian-associated ancestry cluster than the cohort average. In a later analysis, HLA-C alleles had the fewest associated TCRs, DRB1 alleles the most.

Primers included in the PCR were 60 Vbeta and 13 Jbeta primers. The protocol was immunoSEQ multiplex PCR, while the TCRdb copy is restricted to in-frame clones and leaves out a portion. Of fewer than 55,000 clones in the sample, 60% to 70% are singletons; the top ten hold around 13%. Donors had nominal health at sampling but likely had unrecorded immune exposures. As for this clone: Its antigen is unknown.

With V trimmed by 4 bases and J by 3 bases, 5 bases remained unmatched. There are 14 residues in the CDR3. Per germline, CDR1 LNHDA and CDR2 SQIVND (reference sequence). The rearrangement joins TRBV19 to TRBJ2-5; TRBD1 aligns across 7 bases. This TCR derives from a man between 60 and 75 years old in good health and CMV-seropositive. The specimen sequenced was PBMCs. The CDR3 bases are TGTGCCAGTAGTAGAGACAGGGATGAAGAGACCCAGTACTTC. It is translated as CASSRDRDEETQYF.